These 18 T cell receptor beta chains share one sample of origin, sequenced in a study of response to subunit inactivated influenza vaccine. From the RT-PCR reads, TCRdb called clonotypes with MiXCR, one entry per CDR3 protein. The data contain some 480,000 distinct CDR3 sequences, 9.5% to 13% of them singletons. Sequencing used PBMCs from blood, obtained about 40 days after vaccination. Every receptor here comes from a man aged 50-59 years who received an inactivated influenza vaccine.

This chain joins TRBV15 and TRBJ2-5; D is unclear. Germline CDR1 reads LNHNV; CDR2 reads YYDKDF (reference sequence). Trimming stripped 0 bases from V and 5 bases from J, with 10 bases between. The CDR3 extends over 14 amino acids. CDR3 DNA: TGTGCCACCAGCAGAGAAGGGAACGGGGAGACCCAGTACTTC. As protein: CATSREGNGETQYF.

This clonotype showed up just a few times. The chain combines TRBV15 with TRBJ1-4; possible D gene TRBD1, 6 bases. Trimming shortened V by 0 bases and J by 3 bases, and 8 bases separated the two germline ends. Germline CDR1 is LNHNV and CDR2 is YYDKDF (reference sequence). The CDR3 sequence is 15 residues long. For the CDR3, the DNA is TGTGCCACCAGCAGAGACAGGGGTCCTAATGAAAAACTGTTTTTT. It translates to CATSRDRGPNEKLFF.

In this sample, this clonotype turned up once. V and J are TRBV28 and TRBJ2-1; D gene unclear. CDR1 is MDHEN and CDR2 is SYDVKM in the germline V gene. The CDR3 length is 11 residues. The ends were cut back, 2 bases at V and 10 bases at J, with 6 bases in the middle. DNA for the CDR3: TGTGCCAGCAGTTTAACCAAAGAGCAGTTCTTC. Translation gives CASSLTKEQFF.

This clonotype was detected ten times or more. V usage is TRBV27 and J usage is TRBJ2-1, with 10 bases aligning to TRBD1. This CDR3 comprises 16 residues. From germline, CDR1 is MNHEY and CDR2 SMNVEV (reference sequence). With 5 bases clipped from V and 7 bases from J, the junction kept 11 bases outside the gene matches. CDR3 residues: CASSVYLDRGFNEQFF. CDR3 DNA: TGTGCCAGCAGTGTATATTTGGACAGGGGGTTTAATGAGCAGTTCTTC.

V usage is TRBV20-1 and J usage is TRBJ2-5; TRBD2 is a possible D gene (6 bases). The V gene lost 3 bases and the J gene lost 5 bases, with 13 bases spanning the gap. CDR1 and CDR2 (germline): DFQATT, SNEGSKA (reference sequence). The CDR3 has 13 residues. Written as DNA, the CDR3 is TGCAGTGCTAGTACGGGCGGGGAGGAGACCCAGTACTTC. It codes for CSASTGGEETQYF.

This clonotype was counted between two and nine times. The gene calls are TRBV6-5 and TRBJ2-3; 7 nucleotides agree with TRBD1. Germline V gene data show CDR1 as MNHEY and CDR2 as SVGAGI. Unmatched junction bases numbered 9, after V lost 0 bases and J lost 6 bases. The CDR3 runs to 16 residues. CDR3 sequence (DNA): TGTGCCAGCAGTTACTCTTTCTCAGGGGGAAGTGATACGCAGTATTTT. Its protein is CASSYSFSGGSDTQYF.

The chain combines TRBV5-1 with TRBJ2-5; D possibly uses TRBD1 or TRBD2 (5 bases each). V was clipped by 3 bases and J by 5 bases, with 11 bases between them. CDR3 size: 13 residues. Germline CDR1 and CDR2: SGHRS and YFSETQ. CDR3 bases: TGCGCCAGCAGCTGGAGCAGGGAGGAGACCCAGTACTTC. Amino acids: CASSWSREETQYF. Filled out from reference TRBV5-1 and TRBJ2-5, the complete variable domain reads KAGVTQTPRYLIKTRGQQVTLSCSPISGHRSVSWYQQTPGQGLQFLFEYFSETQRNKGNFPGRFSGRQFSNSRSEMNVSTLELGDSALYLCASSWSREETQYFGPGTRLLVL.

The chain uses TRBV5-6 and TRBJ2-7; D call uncertain. With 0 bases removed from V and 3 bases from J, the gap between germline ends came to 10 bases. Germline CDR1 reads SGHDT; CDR2 reads YYEEEE. The length of the CDR3 is 14 residues. In DNA form, the CDR3 reads TGTGCCAGCAGCTTGGTGGGGATCCGCTACGAGCAGTACTTC. Encoded protein: CASSLVGIRYEQYF.

This clonotype has just a few counts. The rearrangement uses TRBV5-1 and TRBJ2-1; no clear D. Trimming cost V 4 bases and J 0 bases, with 11 bases left between them. Germline assignment: CDR1 SGHRS and CDR2 YFSETQ. The CDR3 is made up of 15 amino acids. The CDR3 DNA sequence: TGCGCCAGCAGCGCGGAATTGAGCTCCTACAATGAGCAGTTCTTC. Amino acid sequence: CASSAELSSYNEQFF.

This clonotype was seen at least ten times. The chain carries TRBV6-5 and TRBJ1-6; no firm D call. This CDR3 is 16 amino acids long. V dropped 2 bases and J dropped 1 base, with 9 bases sitting between them. Germline CDR1 and CDR2: MNHEY and SVGAGI. The CDR3 here is CASSYDWKSYNSPLHF. The CDR3, as DNA: TGTGCCAGCAGTTACGATTGGAAGTCCTATAATTCACCCCTCCACTTT.

Concerning this clonotype itself: At one boundary the junction diverges from the germline segment, which might be a read error. V and J are TRBV7-2 and TRBJ2-5; 11 nucleotides agree with TRBD2. The CDR3 is 17 residues long. Germline loops: CDR1 SGHTA, CDR2 FQGNSA. CDR3 residues: CASRLGGTSGRVKTQYF. The DNA for the CDR3 is TGTGCCAGCAGATTAGGGGGCACTAGCGGGAGAGTAAAGACCCAGTACTTC.

The table lists this clonotype with a few counts. The chain is built from TRBV18 and TRBJ2-3, with TRBD2 matching 8 bases. Germline V gene data show CDR1 as KGHSH and CDR2 as LQKENI. Unmatched junction bases numbered 12, after V lost 3 bases and J lost 4 bases. There are 17 residues in the CDR3. This chain's CDR3 is CASSPPIPSGRSDTQYF. The DNA for the CDR3 is TGTGCCAGCTCACCCCCCATCCCCAGCGGGAGATCAGATACGCAGTATTTT. The full variable domain, completed using reference TRBV18 and TRBJ2-3, is NAGVMQNPRHLVRRRGQEARLRCSPMKGHSHVYWYRQLPEEGLKFMVYLQKENIIDESGMPKERFSAEFPKEGPSILRIQQVVRGDSAAYFCASSPPIPSGRSDTQYFGPGTRLTVL.

This clonotype has a count of ten or more. The J gene is TRBJ2-7, the V gene TRBV29-1; D call uncertain. The germline V gene has CDR1 SQVTM and CDR2 ANQGSEA. The CDR3 extends over 12 amino acids. V was clipped by 4 bases and J by 6 bases, with 13 bases between them. The CDR3 sequence: CSVVGLGAEQYF. CDR3 DNA: TGCAGCGTTGTAGGCCTAGGCGCCGAGCAGTACTTC.

The V and J genes are TRBV20-1 and TRBJ2-7; no clear D. Trimming shortened V by 7 bases and J by 2 bases, and 15 bases separated the two germline ends. The CDR3 totals 13 residues. The germline CDR1 and CDR2 sequences are DFQATT and SNEGSKA (reference sequence). CDR3 DNA: TGCAGTGGTGGGAATGACAAGACCTACGAGCAGTACTTC. Residues: CSGGNDKTYEQYF.

This clonotype was counted between two and nine times. The chain recombines TRBV6-1 with TRBJ2-1; possible D gene TRBD2, 6 bases. Per germline, CDR1 MNHNS and CDR2 SASEGT. The CDR3 has 13 amino acids. Trimming shortened V by 1 base and J by 15 bases, and 16 bases separated the two germline ends. The CDR3 spells CASSEERGSAPFF. The CDR3 bases are TGTGCCAGCAGTGAAGAACGGGGGTCCGCTCCGTTCTTC.

This clonotype has only a few counts. The CDR3 reads CASSQDLVQGVEQFF. As DNA, the CDR3 is TGTGCCAGCAGCCAAGATCTGGTCCAGGGGGTTGAGCAGTTCTTC. The J gene is TRBJ2-1, the V gene TRBV3-1, with 7 bases identical to TRBD1. This CDR3 spans 15 amino acids. Germline lookup yields CDR1 LGHDT and CDR2 YNNKEL (reference sequence). After removal of 0 bases from V and 9 bases from J, the junction contained 8 bases not matched to a gene.

This clonotype was seen more than once but under ten times. The chain is built from TRBV2 and TRBJ2-5; D may be TRBD2 (5 bases). V was clipped by 5 bases and J by 4 bases, with 14 bases between them. Per the germline V gene, CDR1 is SNHLY and CDR2 is FYNNEI. The CDR3 contains 14 residues. DNA of the CDR3: TGTGCCAGCAGTCATCTCTCGAGGGCAGAGACCCAGTACTTC. Its translation is CASSHLSRAETQYF.

The table lists this clonotype with a few counts. The V and J genes are TRBV4-1 and TRBJ2-1, with a tentative D call TRBD1 (6 bases). Trimming took off 3 bases at V and 0 bases at J, with 15 bases between the two ends. Germline V gives CDR1 MGHRA, CDR2 YSYEKL. The CDR3 length is 17 residues. CDR3 bases: TGCGCCAGCAGCCATATAGGGACATTAAGCTCCTACAATGAGCAGTTCTTC. Translation: CASSHIGTLSSYNEQFF.